Below, 26 T cell receptor beta chains from the same sample are listed, as sequenced in a study of blood T cell repertoires in COVID-19. The protocol was immunoSEQ multiplex PCR, while the TCRdb copy is restricted to in-frame clones and leaves out a portion. There are about 330,000 clones in the sample; 80% to 90% occur only once, and approximately 5.3% lies in the top ten. The source material was PBMCs or T cells enriched from blood (not recorded which). These receptors all come from a woman aged 25 to 45 who had recovered from COVID-19.

The rearrangement uses TRBV27 and TRBJ1-4, with 9 bases lining up with TRBD1. Unmatched junction bases numbered 7, after V lost 5 bases and J lost 6 bases. Germline loops: CDR1 MNHEY, CDR2 SMNVEV (reference sequence). The CDR3 sequence is 15 residues long. The CDR3 loop reads CASSPHRGPDEKLFF. The DNA for the CDR3 is TGTGCCAGCAGTCCCCACAGGGGGCCGGATGAAAAACTGTTTTTT.

This chain connects TRBV11-2 to TRBJ1-1; a weak D match, TRBD1 (5 bases). V shed 0 bases and J shed 5 bases, with 13 bases lying between them. Germline V gives CDR1 SGHAT, CDR2 FQNNGV. This CDR3 comprises 15 residues. The CDR3 DNA reads as TGTGCCAGCAGCTTAGATCAGGGAACACAAACTGAAGCTTTCTTT. Its translation is CASSLDQGTQTEAFF.

This chain connects TRBV18 to TRBJ1-3; D is unclear. CDR3 length equals 16 residues. Germline CDR1 and CDR2: KGHSH and LQKENI. The ends were cut back, 1 base at V and 0 bases at J, with 10 bases in the middle. CDR3 sequence reads: CASSPLAVSSGNTIYF. The CDR3 coding sequence is TGTGCCAGCTCACCACTAGCCGTGAGCTCTGGAAACACCATATATTTT.

This clone was recorded only once. The genes are TRBV7-2 and TRBJ2-7, with 10 bases identical to TRBD2. This CDR3 region has 16 residues. CDR1 and CDR2 from the germline V gene are SGHTA and FQGNSA. After removal of 2 bases from V and 1 base from J, the junction contained 5 bases not matched to a gene. CDR3 in DNA: TGTGCCAGCAGCTTAACCCGGACTAGCGGTTCCTACGAGCAGTACTTC. Residues: CASSLTRTSGSYEQYF.

The chain employs TRBV7-2 and TRBJ2-7; D is perhaps TRBD2 (6 bases). Germline V gene lookup returns CDR1 SGHTA and CDR2 FQGNSA. CDR3 length equals 15 residues. V lost 5 bases, J lost 5 bases, and 19 bases lay in between. CDR3 sequence (DNA): TGTGCCAGCAGCCGGATGGCTACGGGGGTTGACGAGCAGTACTTC. It yields the protein CASSRMATGVDEQYF.

The rearrangement links TRBV11-2 to TRBJ2-7; D not resolved. Per the germline V gene, CDR1 is SGHAT and CDR2 is FQNNGV. Deletions cut 3 bases from V and 0 bases from J, with 9 bases between. CDR3 size: 14 residues. This CDR3 is CASSLRLSSYEQYF. The CDR3 nucleotides read TGTGCCAGCAGCTTGAGGCTGAGCTCCTACGAGCAGTACTTC. The variable domain in full, with the rest retrieved from reference TRBV11-2 and TRBJ2-7, is EAGVAQSPRYKIIEKRQSVAFWCNPISGHATLYWYQQILGQGPKLLIQFQNNGVVDDSQLPKDRFSAERLKGVDSTLKIQPAKLEDSAVYLCASSLRLSSYEQYFGPGTRLTVT.

The rearrangement links TRBV5-4 to TRBJ2-1; 9 nucleotides line up with TRBD1. Germline V gives CDR1 SGHNT, CDR2 YYREEE (reference sequence). CDR3 length: 14 amino acids. V lost 3 bases to trimming and J lost 6 bases; unmatched junction nucleotides: 4. CDR3 nucleotides: TGTGCCAGCAGCTCCGGGACAGGGTCCAATGAGCAGTTCTTC. As protein: CASSSGTGSNEQFF.

J is TRBJ1-1 and V is TRBV2; TRBD1 matches 11 bases. The CDR3 loop spans 12 amino acids. V shed 11 bases, J shed 11 bases, and the junction held 10 bases outside the gene matches. The germline CDR1 and CDR2 sequences are SNHLY and FYNNEI. The chain's CDR3 is CAGGMDRGLAFF. For the CDR3, the DNA is TGTGCCGGAGGGATGGACAGGGGGCTCGCTTTCTTT.

Only a few counts were recorded for this clone. This rearrangement joins TRBV28 to TRBJ2-7; TRBD1 matches at 11 bases. Trimming removed 6 bases from V and 7 bases from J; junction bases left unmatched: 8. Germline CDR1 is MDHEN and CDR2 is SYDVKM. The CDR3 is 14 residues long. The CDR3 region has the DNA TGTGCCAGCAGACGGACAGGGGGCTTGGGGGAGCAGTACTTC. Amino acids: CASRRTGGLGEQYF.

The chain couples TRBV7-7 to TRBJ2-3; weak D call: TRBD2 (6 bases). Trimming stripped 2 bases from V and 6 bases from J, with 18 bases between. This CDR3 has 16 residues. Germline CDR1 SSHAT, CDR2 FNYEAQ (reference sequence). The CDR3 reads CASSLTGRGAGDTQYF. The CDR3 nucleotides read TGTGCCAGCAGCTTAACTGGGCGGGGAGCTGGGGATACGCAGTATTTT.

The chain combines TRBV18 with TRBJ1-2; D call uncertain. V lost 2 bases, J lost 4 bases, and 11 bases lay in between. CDR3 size: 14 residues. Germline assignment: CDR1 KGHSH and CDR2 LQKENI. The CDR3 nucleotides read TGTGCCAGCTCACCAGGCCCCGTTTTCTATGGCTACACCTTC. Amino acids: CASSPGPVFYGYTF.

This sequence joins TRBV4-1 and TRBJ1-1; D possibly corresponds to TRBD1 (5 bases). From germline, CDR1 is MGHRA and CDR2 YSYEKL. The CDR3 loop spans 13 amino acids. V lost 4 bases and J lost 5, with 11 bases in between. In nucleotides, the CDR3 is TGCGCCAGCAGCCGGAGGGGCGGGACTGAAGCTTTCTTT. This translates into CASSRRGGTEAFF.

The rearrangement joins TRBV6-5 to TRBJ2-7; D remains unclear. The V end lost 3 bases, the J end lost 3 bases, and 9 bases lay between the germline ends. Germline CDR1 MNHEY, CDR2 SVGAGI. There are 13 residues in the CDR3. The CDR3 coding sequence is TGTGCCAGCAGTTATGACCAGGACTACGAGCAGTACTTC. It specifies CASSYDQDYEQYF.

The rearrangement links TRBV9 to TRBJ2-2; TRBD2 matches 12 bases. V lost 0 bases to trimming and J lost 4 bases; unmatched junction nucleotides: 7. The CDR3 runs 18 residues. Germline V gives CDR1 SGDLS, CDR2 YYNGEE. The DNA for the CDR3 is TGTGCCAGCAGCGTAGAAACAGGACTAGCGGGGTCCACCGGGGAGCTGTTTTTT. As protein: CASSVETGLAGSTGELFF.

This chain links TRBV7-9 with TRBJ2-3; 9 bases line up with TRBD1. The CDR3 sequence is 15 residues long. Trimming removed 6 bases from V and 6 bases from J; junction bases left unmatched: 10. The germline V gene encodes CDR1 SEHNR and CDR2 FQNEAQ (reference sequence). The CDR3 DNA reads as TGTGCCAGCAGTCTAGGGGACAGGGAGCATGATACGCAGTATTTT. Translation gives CASSLGDREHDTQYF.

This chain links TRBV20-1 with TRBJ1-2; D remains unclear. The V gene lost 3 bases and the J gene lost 7 bases, with 9 bases spanning the gap. This CDR3 is 11 amino acids long. Germline assignment: CDR1 DFQATT and CDR2 SNEGSKA (reference sequence). This CDR3 reads CSARSRSGYTF. The CDR3 region has the DNA TGCAGTGCTAGGTCCCGGTCTGGCTACACCTTC.

The chain couples TRBV18 to TRBJ2-7, with D possibly matching TRBD2 (6 bases). The CDR3 covers 15 residues. The ends were cut back, 6 bases at V and 5 bases at J, with 20 bases in the middle. CDR1 KGHSH and CDR2 LQKENI come from the germline V gene. This CDR3 is CASSHSEGPLDEQYF. The CDR3 nucleotides read TGTGCCAGCTCGCACTCGGAGGGGCCATTAGACGAGCAGTACTTC.

V usage is TRBV9 and J usage is TRBJ1-2; maybe TRBD1 (6 bases). V lost 4 bases and J lost 4, with 14 bases in between. The CDR3 runs 14 residues. The germline CDR1 and CDR2 sequences are SGDLS and YYNGEE. The CDR3 loop reads CASSLQDSLYGYTF. CDR3 in DNA: TGTGCCAGCAGCCTACAGGACAGCCTCTATGGCTACACCTTC.

This chain connects TRBV10-3 to TRBJ2-1, with TRBD2 identical over 8 bases. The CDR3 has 13 amino acids. Germline V gene sequence: CDR1 ENHRY, CDR2 SYGVKD. The V and J ends lost 8 bases and 6 bases, in that order; junction bases with no gene match: 6. CDR3 nucleotides: TGTGCCATCGGAGGACTAGCCACCAATGAGCAGTTCTTC. This encodes CAIGGLATNEQFF.

V gene TRBV5-1 combines with J gene TRBJ1-1; possible D gene TRBD1, 5 bases. V lost 0 bases, J lost 3 bases, and 9 bases lay in between. CDR1 and CDR2 from the germline V gene are SGHRS and YFSETQ. The CDR3 length is 14 residues. The CDR3: CASSLGDSYTEAFF. The CDR3 DNA sequence: TGCGCCAGCAGCTTGGGTGACAGCTACACTGAAGCTTTCTTT.

This clone was counted a single time. The gene calls are TRBV28 and TRBJ1-2, with TRBD1 matching over 9 bases. This CDR3 contains 14 residues. Germline CDR1 and CDR2: MDHEN and SYDVKM. V lost 4 bases and J lost 6; bases outside the gene matches: 6. The CDR3 loop is CASSSPGQGDGYTF. The CDR3 DNA follows: TGTGCCAGCAGTTCTCCGGGACAGGGCGATGGCTACACCTTC.

On this clone itself: The same CDR3 also results from other DNA sequences found in this sample. The chain employs TRBV19 and TRBJ1-1; D might be TRBD1 (5 bases). Germline V CDR1 and CDR2: LNHDA, SQIVND (reference sequence). The CDR3 is made up of 13 amino acids. Between the trimmed V and J ends, which lost 4 bases and 4 bases, there was a span of 10 bases. This chain's CDR3 is CASSTQGTTEAFF. Here the CDR3 DNA reads TGTGCCAGTAGTACTCAGGGTACCACTGAAGCTTTCTTT.

This rearrangement joins TRBV4-1 to TRBJ2-7, with a tentative D call TRBD1 (12 bases). The germline V and J ends were trimmed by 4 bases and 2 bases, with 36 bases remaining between them. The CDR3 consists of 22 residues. Per the germline V gene, CDR1 is MGHRA and CDR2 is YSYEKL. CDR3 nucleotide sequence: TGCGCCAGCAGCCTCCCGGGACAGGGGGCAGCAAGGGCTAGCGGGAGGACCTACGAGCAGTACTTC. The encoded protein is CASSLPGQGAARASGRTYEQYF.

This sequence joins TRBV5-1 and TRBJ2-3, with D perhaps matching TRBD2 (5 bases). V was shortened by 4 bases and J by 4 bases, with 16 bases between the two germline ends. Germline CDR1 is SGHRS and CDR2 is YFSETQ. The CDR3 has 15 residues. The CDR3 reads CASSRRTLESDTQYF. The CDR3 nucleotides are TGCGCCAGCAGCAGAAGGACTCTAGAGTCAGATACGCAGTATTTT.

V and J are TRBV6-1 and TRBJ1-1; the D gene is possibly TRBD1 (5 bases). The CDR3 has 12 residues. V shed 2 bases and J shed 8 bases, with 9 bases lying between them. Germline V gives CDR1 MNHNS, CDR2 SASEGT. CDR3 sequence: CASSESSGEAFF. CDR3 coding DNA: TGTGCCAGCAGTGAATCTTCAGGGGAAGCTTTCTTT.

This clone was picked up a small number of times. CDR3 nucleotides: TGTGCCAGCAGACGAACATCCAGGGCGAACACCGGGGAGCTGTTTTTT. It codes for CASRRTSRANTGELFF. V is TRBV28 and J is TRBJ2-2, with D possibly TRBD1 on 5 matching bases. The CDR3 consists of 16 residues. Trimming stripped 6 bases from V and 0 bases from J, with 14 bases between. The germline gives CDR1 MDHEN, CDR2 SYDVKM.